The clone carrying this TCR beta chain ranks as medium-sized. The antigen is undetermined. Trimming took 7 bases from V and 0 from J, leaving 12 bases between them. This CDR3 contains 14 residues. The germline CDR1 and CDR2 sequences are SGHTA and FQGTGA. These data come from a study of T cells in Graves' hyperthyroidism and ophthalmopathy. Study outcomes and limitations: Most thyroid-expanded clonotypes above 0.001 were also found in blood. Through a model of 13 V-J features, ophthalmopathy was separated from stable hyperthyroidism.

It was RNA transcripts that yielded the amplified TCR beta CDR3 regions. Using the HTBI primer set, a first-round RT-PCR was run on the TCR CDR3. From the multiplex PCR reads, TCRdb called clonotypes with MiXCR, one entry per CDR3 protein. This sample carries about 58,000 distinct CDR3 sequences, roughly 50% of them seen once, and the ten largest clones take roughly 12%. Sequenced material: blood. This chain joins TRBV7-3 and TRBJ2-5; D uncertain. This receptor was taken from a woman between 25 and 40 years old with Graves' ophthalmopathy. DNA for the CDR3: TGTGCCAGCACCTCATACGTGTACCAAGAGACCCAGTACTTC. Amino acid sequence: CASTSYVYQETQYF.